This paragraph reports one T cell receptor beta chain. Its antigen is not yet known. No much larger clone is present one base from it, and per-base qualities are unavailable. The data stem from a study of vaccination and CD4 T cells after COVID-19 (dated by TCRdb to between 2021 and 2022). Regarding the research as a whole: Convalescent patients had a positive SARS-CoV-2 result on nasal swab PCR, and of these patients, about ten had mild disease and one had severe disease. Post-COVID blood samples were collected from convalescent patients a median of around 100 days after diagnosis, with a range of about 35 to 161 days. Two doses of either the Pfizer-BioNTech BNT162b2 vaccine (n=8) or the Moderna mRNA-1273 vaccine (n=2) were administered to participants. In control cultures, a CEFX viral epitope pool was used as positive control, an HIV-1 Nef peptide pool was used as negative control, or no peptide was added. Post-vaccine blood samples were obtained a median of approximately 74 days after the second vaccine dose, with a range of about 13 to 250 days. For stimulating the cultures, overlapping spike peptide pools were used, derived from SARS-CoV-2 as well as from the common cold coronaviruses HCoV-NL63, HCoV-OC43 and HCoV-229E. The spike-specific CD4+ TCR repertoire was compared before and after mRNA vaccination in approximately ten COVID-19 convalescent patients and a handful of infection-naive healthy vaccine recipients. Six males and four females were included in the convalescent cohort, with two Hispanic individuals, seven Caucasians, two Asians and one multiracial person represented. General findings and caveats noted by the study authors: In convalescent patients, a median around 86% of post-vaccine SARS-CoV-2-reactive clones were detected only after vaccination, suggesting vaccine-specific priming. The number of convalescent patients in the study was relatively small, and the study did not examine early timepoints following natural infection. The median number of SARS-CoV-2-reactive clonotypes rose from around 22 after infection to 35 to 45 after vaccination, but the change was not significant. Of the vaccine-specific clones found in convalescent patients, nearly all (304 of 307) were mono-reactive for SARS-CoV-2 spike instead of being cross-reactive with common cold coronaviruses.

To prepare the library, PCR was applied. TCR sequencing of DNA from cultured CD4+ T cells used the Oncomine TCR Beta short-read assay at the Johns Hopkins FTIC core. The QIAamp micro DNA kit was used to extract genomic DNA from the cultured CD4+ T cells. Oncomine TCR Beta libraries from cultured CD4+ T cells were pooled with unique dual indexes and sequenced on an Illumina iSeq 100. Per the original workflow: Non-productive sequences were filtered out, and CDR3s that did not start with C, did not end with F or W, or were shorter than 7 amino acids were discarded. The MANAFEST web application was used to identify antigen-specific clonotypes by comparing peptide-stimulated wells against reference wells and other culture wells. For a clone to be called positive, the clone needed an FDR below 0.05, an odds ratio above 5, and a productive frequency above 0.1% in at least two of three replicate wells. Cross-reactive clonotypes were defined as significantly expanded in both SARS-CoV-2 spike wells and at least one common cold coronavirus spike condition. Similarity between CDR3 sequences was evaluated in R version 3.6.1 using Levenshtein distances (stringdist) and unrooted phylogenetic trees (ape). Using fastp trimming at Q25 and MiXCR clonotype assembly, TCRdb reanalyzed the public sequencing data and kept in-frame beta chains. For every CDR3 protein sequence, its rows merge into one entry that carries the most common genes and DNA. None of the V and J calls come from the authors' own analysis; TCRdb made them. The sample records 9,500 to 13,000 distinct CDR3 sequences, about 65% of which are singletons. The top ten clonotypes cover around 28% of the sample.

The CDR3 covers 16 residues, taking in both the cysteine and the phenylalanine. The read is trimmed to its CDR3 DNA, 48 bases read in frame from base 1. Trimming costs V 4 bases and J 4 bases, and their ends lie 19 bases apart. CDR1 MNHNS and CDR2 SASEGT were looked up in the germline V gene. In the paper's terms, the treatment or condition label means: roughly 11-day PBMC culture with coronavirus spike peptide pools or control peptides (ViraFEST assay). To expand antigen-specific T cells with peptide pools and then pick out the expanded clonotypes through TCR sequencing, the study relied on the ViraFEST assay. The convalescent patients' positive SARS-CoV-2 PCR tests fell between March and December 2020, which was before the Alpha, Beta and Delta variants emerged in the United States. Each well held millions of PBMCs cultured with approximately 9.1 ug/ml peptide pools in IMDM containing 5% human AB serum and approximately 10 IU/ml IL-2. On days 3 and 7, half of the culture medium was replaced with fresh IL-2-containing medium. CD4+ T cells were isolated after roughly 10 days of culture through negative selection using the EasySep CD4+ T cell isolation kit. Ficoll-Paque Plus gradient centrifugation was used to isolate PBMCs from whole blood, and the isolated PBMCs were then either used fresh or cryopreserved at -140C. Triplicate wells were generally used for each culture condition.

The rearranged chain carries TRBV6-1 and TRBJ1-2, and perhaps TRBD1 as D gene, on 6 matching bases. The TCR sequence derives from a human donor who had recovered from COVID-19. Source: CD4+ T cells from blood, cultured in vitro, taken before SARS-CoV-2 vaccination. The CDR3 loop reads CASSVTGTSSPYGYTF. The DNA reads TGTGCCAGCAGTGTGACCGGGACAAGTTCGCCCTATGGCTACACCTTC.